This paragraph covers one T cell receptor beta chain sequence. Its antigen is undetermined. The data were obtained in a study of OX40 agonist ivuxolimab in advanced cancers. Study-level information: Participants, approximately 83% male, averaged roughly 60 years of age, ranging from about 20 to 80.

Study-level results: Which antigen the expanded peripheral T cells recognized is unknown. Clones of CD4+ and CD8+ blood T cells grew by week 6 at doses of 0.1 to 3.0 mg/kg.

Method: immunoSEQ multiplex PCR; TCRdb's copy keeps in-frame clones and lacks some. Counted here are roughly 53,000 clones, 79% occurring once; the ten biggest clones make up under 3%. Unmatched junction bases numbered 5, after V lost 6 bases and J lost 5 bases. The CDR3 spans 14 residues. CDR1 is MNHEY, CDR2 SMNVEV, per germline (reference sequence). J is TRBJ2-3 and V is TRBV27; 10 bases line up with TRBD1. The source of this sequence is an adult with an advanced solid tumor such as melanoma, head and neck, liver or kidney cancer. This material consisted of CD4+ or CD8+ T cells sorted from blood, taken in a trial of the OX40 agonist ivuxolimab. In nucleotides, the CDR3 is TGTGCCAGCAGAACCGGACAGGGGGGAGATACGCAGTATTTT. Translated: CASRTGQGGDTQYF.